This is a list of T cell receptor beta chains from one sample in a study of cytomegalovirus exposure and HLA in healthy donors. Generated by immunoSEQ multiplex PCR, the TCRdb table keeps only in-frame clones and is missing some. The repertoire holds roughly 160,000 clones, with 70% to 90% as singletons. Sequencing was performed on PBMCs. These receptors all come from a young man in good health and CMV-seropositive. CDR3s include the opening cysteine and the closing phenylalanine or tryptophan. A D gene is named only where the DNA matches it firmly. Rows give clone size only sometimes, using once, few, many, or a class for an expanded clone.

v_call	d_call	clone_size	j_call	cdr3_nt	cdr3_aa
TRBV10-3	TRBD1	NA	TRBJ2-7	TGTGCCATCAGACCCCGGGACAGGGCCTACGAGCAGTACTTC	CAIRPRDRAYEQYF
TRBV4-1	NA	NA	TRBJ2-5	TGCGCCAGCAGTCTTATACCGGGGGTTGGCATTGAGACCCAGTACTTC	CASSLIPGVGIETQYF
TRBV5-1	TRBD2	NA	TRBJ2-1	TGCGCCAGCAGCTTGCCGCGGGGGAGAGAAAACAATGAGCAGTTCTTC	CASSLPRGRENNEQFF
TRBV15	NA	NA	TRBJ2-3	TGTGCCACCAGCAGGAGATCGGGTAGCCCAGATACGCAGTATTTT	CATSRRSGSPDTQYF
TRBV19	TRBD2	NA	TRBJ2-2	TGTGCCAGTAGTATCCCGGGGGGCACCGGGGAGCTGTTTTTT	CASSIPGGTGELFF
TRBV7-3	NA	NA	TRBJ2-6	TGTGCCAGCAGCTCCAGGGTCTCTGGGGCCAACGTCCTGACTTTC	CASSSRVSGANVLTF
TRBV11-2	NA	NA	TRBJ2-5	TGTGCCAGCAGGACAAGCGGAGCAATCAGTCAAGAGACCCAGTACTTC	CASRTSGAISQETQYF
TRBV4-1	NA	NA	TRBJ2-1	TGCGCCAGCAGCCAAGACAACAATGAGCAGTTCTTC	CASSQDNNEQFF
TRBV4-1	NA	few	TRBJ1-1	TGCGCCAGCAGCCAAGATCGACAGAACACTGAAGCTTTCTTT	CASSQDRQNTEAFF
TRBV21-1	NA	NA	TRBJ2-7	TGTGCCAGCAGCAAAAAAAAAGACAGGGGCGAGCAGTACTTC	CASSKKKDRGEQYF
TRBV16	TRBD1	NA	TRBJ1-2	TGTGCCAGCAGCCCCACTACAGGGGGCATGGGCTATGGCTACACCTTC	CASSPTTGGMGYGYTF
TRBV10-3	NA	NA	TRBJ2-7	TGTGCCACTACGACACCACTCTCCTACGAGCAGTACTTC	CATTTPLSYEQYF
TRBV12-2	NA	NA	TRBJ2-2	TGTGCAAGTTCCTCGGGAGGATCCAACGCGAACACCGGGGAGCTGTTTTTT	CASSSGGSNANTGELFF
TRBV5-1	TRBD1	NA	TRBJ2-7	TGCGCCAGCAACCCCGGGACAGGGCTTTGGACCTACGAGCAGTACTTC	CASNPGTGLWTYEQYF
TRBV19	NA	NA	TRBJ2-2	TGTGCCAGTAGTTGGGGCTCCGGGGAGCTGTTTTTT	CASSWGSGELFF
TRBV9	TRBD1	NA	TRBJ1-5	TGTGCCAGCAGCGAACCTGGGACAGGGGGCGCACAGCCCCAGCATTTT	CASSEPGTGGAQPQHF
TRBV2	TRBD1	NA	TRBJ1-2	TGTGCCAGCAGGGTTAGACAGGGGGCCAACTATGGCTACACCTTC	CASRVRQGANYGYTF
TRBV9	NA	NA	TRBJ2-3	TGTGCCAGCAGCGTAGGGGGGGGCCTCTTGGGTACGCAGTATTTT	CASSVGGGLLGTQYF
TRBV28	NA	once	TRBJ2-5	TGTGCCAGCAGTCGTACCGGGACTTTCCAAGAGACCCAGTACTTC	CASSRTGTFQETQYF
TRBV27	TRBD2	NA	TRBJ2-3	TGTGCCAGCAGTCTACGGACTAGCGGGGGTGCGACGCAGTATTTT	CASSLRTSGGATQYF
TRBV6-5	TRBD1	NA	TRBJ1-2	TGTGCCAGCAGCCCACAGGGGAATGGCTACACCTTC	CASSPQGNGYTF
TRBV5-4	TRBD1	NA	TRBJ1-1	TGTGCCAGCAGCACCGGGACAGGGAACACTGAAGCTTTCTTT	CASSTGTGNTEAFF
TRBV18	NA	NA	TRBJ2-7	TGTGCCAGCTCACCCGACAGGTCCTCCTACGAGCAGTACTTC	CASSPDRSSYEQYF
TRBV7-9	NA	NA	TRBJ2-1	TGTGCCAGCAGCTTCCCCGTTGCAGGGAAACTGGACAATGAGCAGTTCTTC	CASSFPVAGKLDNEQFF
TRBV9	NA	NA	TRBJ1-5	TGTGCCAGCAGCGCCTTGCCTGAATCAGGGACCCAGCATTTT	CASSALPESGTQHF
TRBV6-1	TRBD1	NA	TRBJ2-1	TGTGCCAGCAGTGTTCAGGGGGCGGTTAATGAGCAGTTCTTC	CASSVQGAVNEQFF
TRBV6-5	NA	once	TRBJ1-5	TGTGCCAGCAGACAGGGATTGGGACAGCCCCAGCATTTT	CASRQGLGQPQHF
TRBV10-1	TRBD1	NA	TRBJ2-4	TGCGCCAGCAGAACAGGGGGCGTTAGAATGGGGGCCAAAAACATTCAGTACTTC	CASRTGGVRMGAKNIQYF
TRBV7-9	TRBD1	NA	TRBJ2-6	TGTGCCAGCAGCTTAATCGGGACAGGGCTCCACGTCCTGACTTTC	CASSLIGTGLHVLTF
TRBV15	NA	NA	TRBJ1-2	TGTGCCACCAGCAGAGATTCAGGGATGGGTGGCTACACCTTC	CATSRDSGMGGYTF
TRBV11-2	TRBD2	once	TRBJ2-7	TGTGCCAGCAGCTTTTGGTCCCTAGCGGAACGCTACGAGCAGTACTTC	CASSFWSLAERYEQYF
TRBV6-1	TRBD2	NA	TRBJ2-1	TGTGCCAGCAGTGAAGAAGCGGGGGGCTACAATGAGCAGTTCTTC	CASSEEAGGYNEQFF
TRBV4-3	NA	NA	TRBJ2-5	TGCGCCAGCAGCCCCCGGCGCAGGGCCCAAGAGACCCAGTACTTC	CASSPRRRAQETQYF
TRBV7-2	TRBD1	NA	TRBJ1-1	TGTGCCAGCAGCCCCAGACAGGGGGGGAAAGCTTTCTTT	CASSPRQGGKAFF
TRBV4-3	NA	NA	TRBJ1-2	TGCGCCAGCAGCCAAGAAGGTCGGCAGGCTTATGGCTACACCTTC	CASSQEGRQAYGYTF
TRBV7-9	TRBD2	NA	TRBJ2-7	TGTGCCAGCAGGCCCGCGGGGGGCGACTACGAGCAGTACTTC	CASRPAGGDYEQYF
TRBV10-2	NA	NA	TRBJ2-7	TGCGCCAGCAGTGAGCGACAGGCGCTGAACGAGCAGTACTTC	CASSERQALNEQYF
TRBV7-2	NA	NA	TRBJ2-5	TGTGCCAGCATTCCCGGGAATTACCCTCAAGAAGAGACCCAGTACTTC	CASIPGNYPQEETQYF
TRBV5-6	TRBD1	NA	TRBJ1-2	TGTGCCAGCAGCTTGAGGACAGGGAGGTACAACTATGGCTACACCTTC	CASSLRTGRYNYGYTF
TRBV6-5	TRBD2	NA	TRBJ2-1	TGTGCCAGCAGGATTAGCGGGGGGGTCTACAATGAGCAGTTCTTC	CASRISGGVYNEQFF
TRBV6-5	TRBD1	NA	TRBJ1-1	TGTGCCAGCAACAGACAGACAGGGAGTGACACTGAAGCTTTCTTT	CASNRQTGSDTEAFF
TRBV5-1	TRBD1	NA	TRBJ2-1	TGCGCCAGCAGCTTGATGACAGGGGCCAATGAGCAGTTCTTC	CASSLMTGANEQFF
TRBV5-4	NA	NA	TRBJ1-3	TGTGCCAGCAGCTTAGCCTCAGGTACGCGCTCTGGAAACACCATATATTTT	CASSLASGTRSGNTIYF
TRBV7-2	NA	NA	TRBJ2-7	TGTGCCAGCAGCCTCCTCCTAGCGCCTAGTTCCTACGAGCAGTACTTC	CASSLLLAPSSYEQYF
TRBV4-3	TRBD2	NA	TRBJ2-5	TGCGCCAGCAGCCAACTAGCGGGTCAAGAGACCCAGTACTTC	CASSQLAGQETQYF
TRBV2	NA	NA	TRBJ1-1	TGTGCCAGCAGCGGCAGGGGCTTTCCTGAAGCTTTCTTT	CASSGRGFPEAFF
TRBV13	NA	NA	TRBJ1-3	TGTGCCAGCACCCAGGGGCCAGGCTCTGGAAACACCATATATTTT	CASTQGPGSGNTIYF
TRBV15	TRBD1	NA	TRBJ1-2	TGTGCCACCAGCAGAGACAAACCAATGCCGGGACAGGTGGGGTATTCCTATGGCTACACCTTC	CATSRDKPMPGQVGYSYGYTF
TRBV2	NA	NA	TRBJ1-2	TGTGCCAGCAGTGAATATGGAGCTAACTATGGCTACACCTTC	CASSEYGANYGYTF
TRBV4-1	TRBD2	NA	TRBJ2-5	TGCGCCAGCAGCCAAGGTTCGGGGGGTGGGGAGACCCAGTACTTC	CASSQGSGGGETQYF
TRBV9	NA	NA	TRBJ2-7	TGTGCCAGCAGCGTAGGACTCCCAGACTACGAGCAGTACTTC	CASSVGLPDYEQYF
TRBV27	TRBD2	NA	TRBJ2-1	TGTGCCAGCAGTTCCGGGACTAGCGGCGGGGGTGAGCAGTTCTTC	CASSSGTSGGGEQFF
TRBV7-2	NA	NA	TRBJ1-1	TGTGCCAGCAGCTTACAGGGTGCGCGGACTGAAGCTTTCTTT	CASSLQGARTEAFF
TRBV6-1	TRBD1	NA	TRBJ1-1	TGTGCCAGCAGGAGGGACAGGGCAAGTAACACTGAAGCTTTCTTT	CASRRDRASNTEAFF
TRBV7-9	NA	NA	TRBJ1-6	TGTGCCAGCAGCTTAGTGGGGGGGAGCTCCTATAATTCACCCCTCCACTTT	CASSLVGGSSYNSPLHF
TRBV7-9	NA	NA	TRBJ1-1	TGTGCCAGCAGCTCACAGGTTAACACTGAAGCTTTCTTT	CASSSQVNTEAFF
TRBV19	TRBD1	once	TRBJ1-1	TGTGCCAGTAGTATAACAGGGGGCGCGTCCTCACGACCATTT	CASSITGGASSRPF
TRBV5-1	NA	NA	TRBJ2-5	TGCGCCAGCAGCTCCATGACAGGATACCAAGAGACCCAGTACTTC	CASSSMTGYQETQYF
TRBV18	TRBD1	NA	TRBJ2-1	TGTGCCAGCTCACCTACAGGGGGCTATGAGCAGTTCTTC	CASSPTGGYEQFF
TRBV19	NA	NA	TRBJ2-1	TGTGCCAGTAGTATAACAGGTATCAATGAGCAGTTCTTC	CASSITGINEQFF